The present entry profiles one TCR beta chain with its context. Its target antigen remains unknown. It has no much larger one-base neighbor in the sample; base qualities were not kept. The data stem from a study of T-cell memory formation after mild COVID-19 (dated by TCRdb to the early 2020s). As for the study more broadly: Most TCR sequence clusters were specific to one of the two donors. T-cell clones expanding and contracting after mild COVID-19 in two donors were tracked by longitudinal TCRalpha and TCRbeta repertoire sequencing. The cohort was made up of two young adult volunteers, one female and one male, who were previously healthy.

Study-wide findings and limitations: Contracting CD4+ clones were located mainly in the CM and EM memory subsets, whereas CD8+ clones were found to be enriched in EMRA. From day 15 to 85, contracting clones showed balanced CD4/CD8 phenotypes, whereas a second wave of clones that expanded from day 15 to 37 leaned towards CD4+. Only two mild cases were covered in the study, and larger cohorts including severe cases with pre-infection samples were considered necessary. SARS-CoV-2 specificity was not confirmed for the second-wave clones peaking on day 37. Some responding clones were found in pre-infection memory, which suggests that pre-existing cross-reactive memory T cells took part in the SARS-CoV-2 response.

These reads were obtained on an Illumina NovaSeq 6000. cDNA libraries for TCRalpha and TCRbeta were prepared by 5'RACE using constant-segment primers, with sample barcodes and unique molecular identifiers added. RNA was extracted from every sample with Trizol reagent. Amplification of the libraries took two PCR steps, and the second step added a second sample barcode plus Illumina TruSeq adapters. Sequencing of the libraries was done on an Illumina NovaSeq, producing 2 x 150 bp paired-end reads. As for the original processing: The reads were demultiplexed and collapsed into UMI-guided consensus sequences using migec v1.2.7. Using mixcr v2.1.11, UMI consensuses were aligned to TRA and TRB V and J templates and then assembled into clonotypes. A clonotype was counted as expanded or contracted only when both edgeR and NoisET called the clonotype significant, with the noise models trained on biological replicates. edgeR calls used a false discovery rate-adjusted p below 0.01 and a log2 fold-change threshold of 1. As an exploratory analysis of dynamics, max-normalized trajectories of the 1000 most abundant clonotypes were examined with PCA combined with hierarchical clustering. Each responding clone was given a CD4 or CD8 phenotype based on the CD4+ and CD8+ repertoires, which had been sequenced separately. The public sequencing data were trimmed at Q25 with fastp and processed into clonotypes with MiXCR by TCRdb, which kept only in-frame beta chains. Each CDR3 protein gets just one entry, which takes the most common genes and DNA from the rows behind it. V and J calls and clone size were set by TCRdb, not the authors. Across this sample there are about 430,000 distinct CDR3 sequences, with 20% to 25% seen only once. The leading ten clones occupy 7% to 9.5% of the sample.

Ficoll-Paque density gradient centrifugation was the method used to isolate PBMCs. The CDR3 holds 14 amino acids from the cysteine to the phenylalanine. The only DNA kept is the CDR3, 42 bases in frame from the first base. Cut back by 5 bases and 6 bases, the V and J ends lie 16 bases apart. As encoded in the germline V gene, CDR1 is MNHEY while CDR2 is SVGAGI. The sequencing sample was made of PBMCs or a T cell subset sorted from them (not recorded which). Here the chain combines TRBV6-5 and TRBJ1-1, with no reliable assignment of the D segment. The TCR originated in an adult woman who had mild COVID-19 (a few samples of this study predate the infection). The sample titles of this study are shuffled in the database, so cell type and time point are left out; the donor was told from shared clones. The CDR3 in this case is CASSTRRGGAEAFF. The base sequence is TGTGCCAGCAGTACCCGACGGGGAGGAGCTGAAGCTTTCTTT.